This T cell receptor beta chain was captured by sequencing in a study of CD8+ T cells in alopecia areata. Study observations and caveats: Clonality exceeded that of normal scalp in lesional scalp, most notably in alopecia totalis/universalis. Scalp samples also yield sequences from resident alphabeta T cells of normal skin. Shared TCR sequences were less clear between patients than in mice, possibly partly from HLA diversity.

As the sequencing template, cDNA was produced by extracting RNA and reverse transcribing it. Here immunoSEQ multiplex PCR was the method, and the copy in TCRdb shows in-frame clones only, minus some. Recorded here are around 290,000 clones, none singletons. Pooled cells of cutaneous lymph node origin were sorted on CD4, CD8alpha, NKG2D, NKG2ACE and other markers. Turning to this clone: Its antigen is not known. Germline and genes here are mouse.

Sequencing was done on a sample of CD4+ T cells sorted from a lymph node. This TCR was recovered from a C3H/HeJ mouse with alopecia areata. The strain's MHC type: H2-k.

This CDR3 is CASRSGTGGVYAEQFF. CDR3 DNA, as far as it was read: TGTGCCAGCAGGTCCGGGACTGGGGGGGTCTATGCT. This sequence joins TRBV19 and TRBJ2-1, with 13 bases matching TRBD2. Sequencing ends 4 residues short of the CDR3 end; the germline J gene provides the rest. The V and J ends lost 5 bases and 3 bases, in that order; junction bases with no gene match: 5. The CDR3 is 16 residues long. Germline V gene sequence: CDR1 FNHDT, CDR2 SITEND (reference sequence).